This entry concerns a single T cell receptor (beta chain). The antigen remains undetermined. The sample originates from a study of T-cell reconstitution after alpha-beta-depleted transplantation in children. General study points: The high TCRbeta diversity at day 60 in some patients came from surviving recipient T cells and thymic progenitors. Several hundred expanded graft clones reportedly were the source of alpha-beta T cells about two months after transplant. Newly produced T cells mostly provided counts and TCRbeta diversity after one year, as hyperexpanded clones declined.

The germline V gene has CDR1 SGHDT and CDR2 YYEEEE. Deletions cut 0 bases from V and 0 bases from J, with 7 bases between. CDR3 length equals 16 residues. It was with unique molecular identifiers that the TCRbeta library was prepared. TCRdb independently ran MiXCR on the PCR reads; one entry per CDR3 protein. The table lists around 300,000 distinct CDR3 sequences, approximately 20% of them singletons. The origin of this receptor is a male patient under 18 who had a stem cell transplant for acute lymphoblastic leukemia, so the T cells may come from the graft donor. This specimen was PBMCs, mostly from graft donor cells, taken 180 days after TCRalphabeta/CD19-depleted stem cell transplant. V and J are TRBV5-6 and TRBJ2-6, with D hard to call. The CDR3 nucleotides are TGTGCCAGCAGCTTGGACCAGTTCTCTGGGGCCAACGTCCTGACTTTC. It yields the protein CASSLDQFSGANVLTF.